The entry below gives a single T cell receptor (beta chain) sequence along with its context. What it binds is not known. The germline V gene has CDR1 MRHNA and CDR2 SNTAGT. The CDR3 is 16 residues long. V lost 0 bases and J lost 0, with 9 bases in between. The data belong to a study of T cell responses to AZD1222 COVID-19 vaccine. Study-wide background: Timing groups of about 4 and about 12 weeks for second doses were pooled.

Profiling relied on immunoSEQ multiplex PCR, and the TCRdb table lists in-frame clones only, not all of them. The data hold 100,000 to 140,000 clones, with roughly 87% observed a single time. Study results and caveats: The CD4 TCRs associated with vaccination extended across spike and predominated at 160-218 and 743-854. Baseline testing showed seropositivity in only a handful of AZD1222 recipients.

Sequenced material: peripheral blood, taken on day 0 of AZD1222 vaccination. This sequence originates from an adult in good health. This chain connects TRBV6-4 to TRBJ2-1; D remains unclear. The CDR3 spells CASSDSERSSYNEQFF. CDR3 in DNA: TGTGCCAGCAGTGACTCGGAAAGGTCCTCCTACAATGAGCAGTTCTTC.